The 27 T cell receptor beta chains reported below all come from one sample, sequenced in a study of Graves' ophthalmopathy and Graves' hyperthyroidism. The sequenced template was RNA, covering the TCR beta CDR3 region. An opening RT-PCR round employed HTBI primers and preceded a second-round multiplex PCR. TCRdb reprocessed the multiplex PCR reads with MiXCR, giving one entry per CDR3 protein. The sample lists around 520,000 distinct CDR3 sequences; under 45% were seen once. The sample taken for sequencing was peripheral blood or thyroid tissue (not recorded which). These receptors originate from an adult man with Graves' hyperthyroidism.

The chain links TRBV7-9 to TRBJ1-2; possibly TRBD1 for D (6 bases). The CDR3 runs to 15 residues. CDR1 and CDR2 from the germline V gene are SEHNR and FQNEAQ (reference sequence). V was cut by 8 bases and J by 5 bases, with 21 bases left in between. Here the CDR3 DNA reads TGTGCCAGCTCACCACCGGGGGGCCTTGGGTATGGCTACACCTTC. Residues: CASSPPGGLGYGYTF. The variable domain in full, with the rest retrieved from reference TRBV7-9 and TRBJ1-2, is DTGVSQNPRHKITKRGQNVTFRCDPISEHNRLYWYRQTLGQGPEFLTYFQNEAQLEKSRLLSDRFSAERPKGSFSTLEIQRTEQGDSAMYLCASSPPGGLGYGYTFGSGTRLTVV.

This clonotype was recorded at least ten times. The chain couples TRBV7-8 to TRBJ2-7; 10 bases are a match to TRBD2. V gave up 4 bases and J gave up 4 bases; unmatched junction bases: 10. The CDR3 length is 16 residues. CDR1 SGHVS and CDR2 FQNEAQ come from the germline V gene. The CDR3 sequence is CASSYGPQREGYEQYF. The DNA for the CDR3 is TGTGCCAGCAGCTATGGGCCCCAGCGGGAGGGGTACGAGCAGTACTTC.

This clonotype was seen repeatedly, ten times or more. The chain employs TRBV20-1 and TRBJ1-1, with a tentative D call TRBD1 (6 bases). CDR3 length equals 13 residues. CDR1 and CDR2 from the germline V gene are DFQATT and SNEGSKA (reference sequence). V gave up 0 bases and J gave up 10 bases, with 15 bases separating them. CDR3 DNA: TGCAGTGCTAGAGAGACAGGTTCCTGGGGAGCTTTCTTT. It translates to CSARETGSWGAFF.

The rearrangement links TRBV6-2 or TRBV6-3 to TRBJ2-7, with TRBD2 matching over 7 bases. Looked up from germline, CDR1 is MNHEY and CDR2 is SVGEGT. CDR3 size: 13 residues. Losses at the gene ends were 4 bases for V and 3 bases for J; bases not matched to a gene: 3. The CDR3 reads CASSLTSVYEQYF. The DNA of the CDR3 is TGTGCCAGCAGTTTAACTAGCGTCTACGAGCAGTACTTC.

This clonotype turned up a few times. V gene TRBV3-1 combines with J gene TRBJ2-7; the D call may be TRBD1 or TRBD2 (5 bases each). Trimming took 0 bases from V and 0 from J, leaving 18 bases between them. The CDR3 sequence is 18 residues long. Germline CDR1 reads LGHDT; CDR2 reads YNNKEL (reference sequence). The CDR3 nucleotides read TGTGCCAGCAGCCAAGATCCCTGGGACCCTGACAGCTCCTACGAGCAGTACTTC. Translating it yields CASSQDPWDPDSSYEQYF.

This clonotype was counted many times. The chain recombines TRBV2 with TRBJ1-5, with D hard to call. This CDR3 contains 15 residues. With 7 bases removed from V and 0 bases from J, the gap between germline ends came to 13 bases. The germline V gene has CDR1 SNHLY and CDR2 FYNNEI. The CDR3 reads CASKRTRHSNQPQHF. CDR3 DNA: TGTGCCAGCAAACGGACGAGACATAGCAATCAGCCCCAGCATTTT.

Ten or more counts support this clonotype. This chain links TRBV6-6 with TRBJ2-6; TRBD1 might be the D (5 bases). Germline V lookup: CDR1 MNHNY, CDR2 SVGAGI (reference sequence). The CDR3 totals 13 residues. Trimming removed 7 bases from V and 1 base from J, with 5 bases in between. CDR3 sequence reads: CASKGSGANVLTF. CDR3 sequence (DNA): TGTGCCAGCAAGGGGTCTGGGGCCAACGTCCTGACTTTC.

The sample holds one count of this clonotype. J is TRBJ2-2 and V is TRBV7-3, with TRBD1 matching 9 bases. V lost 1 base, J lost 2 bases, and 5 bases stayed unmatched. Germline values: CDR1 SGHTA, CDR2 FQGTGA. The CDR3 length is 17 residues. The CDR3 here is CASSLRGTGKNTGELFF. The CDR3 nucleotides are TGTGCCAGCAGCTTAAGAGGGACAGGGAAAAACACCGGGGAGCTGTTTTTT.

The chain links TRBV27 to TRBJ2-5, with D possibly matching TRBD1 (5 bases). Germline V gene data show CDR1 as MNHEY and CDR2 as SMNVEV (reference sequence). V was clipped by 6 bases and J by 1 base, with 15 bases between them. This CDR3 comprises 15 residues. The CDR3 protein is CASSLRWGLQETQYF. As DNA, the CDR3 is TGTGCCAGCAGCCTACGGTGGGGCCTCCAAGAGACCCAGTACTTC.

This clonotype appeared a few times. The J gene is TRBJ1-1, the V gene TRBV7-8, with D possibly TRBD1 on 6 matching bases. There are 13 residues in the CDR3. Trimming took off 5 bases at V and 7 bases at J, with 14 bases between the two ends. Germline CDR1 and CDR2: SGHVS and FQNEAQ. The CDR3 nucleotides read TGTGCCAGCAGCCCAACGGACAGCGTTGAAGCTTTCTTT. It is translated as CASSPTDSVEAFF.

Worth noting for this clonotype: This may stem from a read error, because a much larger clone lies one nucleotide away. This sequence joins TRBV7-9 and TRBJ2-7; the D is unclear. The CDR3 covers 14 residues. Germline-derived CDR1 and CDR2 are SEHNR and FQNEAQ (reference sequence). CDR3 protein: CASSLTPQANEQHF. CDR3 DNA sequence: TGTGCCAGCAGCTTAACTCCCCAGGCGAACGAGCAGCACTTC.

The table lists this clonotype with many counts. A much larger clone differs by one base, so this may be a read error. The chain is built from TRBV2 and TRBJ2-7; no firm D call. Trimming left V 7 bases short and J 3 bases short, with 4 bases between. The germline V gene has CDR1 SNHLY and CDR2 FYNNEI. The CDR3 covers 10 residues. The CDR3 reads CASMDYEQYF. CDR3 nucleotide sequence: TGTGCCAGCATGGACTACGAGCAGTACTTC. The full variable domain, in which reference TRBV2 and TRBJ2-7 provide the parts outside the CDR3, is EPEVTQTPSHQVTQMGQEVILRCVPISNHLYFYWYRQILGQKVEFLVSFYNNEISEKSEIFDDQFSVERPDGSNFTLKIRSTKLEDSAMYFCASMDYEQYFGPGTRLTVT.

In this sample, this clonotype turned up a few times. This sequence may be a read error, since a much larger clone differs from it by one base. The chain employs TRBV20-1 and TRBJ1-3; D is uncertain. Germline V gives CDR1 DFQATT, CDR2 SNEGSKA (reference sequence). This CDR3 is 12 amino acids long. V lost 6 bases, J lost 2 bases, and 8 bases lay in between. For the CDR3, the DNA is TGCAGTGCAAGGACTACTGGAAACACCATATATTTT. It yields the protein CSARTTGNTIYF.

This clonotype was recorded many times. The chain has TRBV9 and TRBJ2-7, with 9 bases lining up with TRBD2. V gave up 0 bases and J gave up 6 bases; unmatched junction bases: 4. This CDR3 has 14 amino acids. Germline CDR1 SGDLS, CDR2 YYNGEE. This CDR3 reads CASSVGGGRGEQYF. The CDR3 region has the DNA TGTGCCAGCAGCGTAGGAGGCGGGAGGGGCGAGCAGTACTTC. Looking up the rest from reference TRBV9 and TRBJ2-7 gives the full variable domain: DSGVTQTPKHLITATGQRVTLRCSPRSGDLSVYWYQQSLDQGLQFLIQYYNGEERAKGNILERFSAQQFPDLHSELNLSSLELGDSALYFCASSVGGGRGEQYFGPGTRLTVT.

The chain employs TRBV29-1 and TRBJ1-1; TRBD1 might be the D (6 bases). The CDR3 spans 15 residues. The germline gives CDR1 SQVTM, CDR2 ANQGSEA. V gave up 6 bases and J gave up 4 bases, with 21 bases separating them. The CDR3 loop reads CSVGQFPMWVTEAFF. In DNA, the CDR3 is TGCAGCGTAGGACAGTTCCCCATGTGGGTCACTGAAGCTTTCTTT.

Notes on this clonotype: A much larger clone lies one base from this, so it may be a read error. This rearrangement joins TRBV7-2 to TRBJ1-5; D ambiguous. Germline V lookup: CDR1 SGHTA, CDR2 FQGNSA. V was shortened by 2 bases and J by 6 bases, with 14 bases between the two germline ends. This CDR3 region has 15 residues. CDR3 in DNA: TGTGCCAGCAGCTTATCGTTTACGGGGAGTCAGCCCCAGCATTTT. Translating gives CASSLSFTGSQPQHF.

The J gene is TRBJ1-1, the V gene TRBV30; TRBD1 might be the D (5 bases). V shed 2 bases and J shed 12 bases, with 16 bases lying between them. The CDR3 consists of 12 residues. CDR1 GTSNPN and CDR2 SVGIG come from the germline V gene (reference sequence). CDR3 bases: TGTGCCTGGAGTCCCCCAGGGTTTGCGACTTTCTTT. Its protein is CAWSPPGFATFF.

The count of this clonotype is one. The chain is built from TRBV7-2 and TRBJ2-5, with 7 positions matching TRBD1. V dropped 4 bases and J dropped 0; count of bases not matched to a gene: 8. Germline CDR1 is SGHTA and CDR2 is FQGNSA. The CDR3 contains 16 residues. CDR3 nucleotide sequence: TGTGCCAGCAGCTCGGGACAGCTGATGTACCAAGAGACCCAGTACTTC. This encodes CASSSGQLMYQETQYF.

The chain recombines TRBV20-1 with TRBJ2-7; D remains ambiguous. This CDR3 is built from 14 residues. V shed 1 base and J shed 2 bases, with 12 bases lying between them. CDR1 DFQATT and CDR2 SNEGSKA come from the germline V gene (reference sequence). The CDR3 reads CSARVVGRTYEQYF. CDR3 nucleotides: TGCAGTGCTAGAGTCGTAGGACGCACCTACGAGCAGTACTTC.

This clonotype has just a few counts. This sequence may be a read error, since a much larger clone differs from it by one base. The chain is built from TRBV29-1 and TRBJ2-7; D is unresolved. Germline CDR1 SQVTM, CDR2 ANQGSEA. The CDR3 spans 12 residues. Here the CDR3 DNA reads TGCAGCGTTGAGGGTCGATTCAACGAGCAGTGCTTC. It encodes CSVEGRFNEQCF.

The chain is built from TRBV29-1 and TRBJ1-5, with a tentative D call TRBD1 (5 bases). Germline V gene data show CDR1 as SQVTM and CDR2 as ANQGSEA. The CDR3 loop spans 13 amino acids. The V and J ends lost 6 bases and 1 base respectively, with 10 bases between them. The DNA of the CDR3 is TGCAGCGTGGACGGGGCCAGCAATCAGCCCCAGCATTTT. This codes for CSVDGASNQPQHF.

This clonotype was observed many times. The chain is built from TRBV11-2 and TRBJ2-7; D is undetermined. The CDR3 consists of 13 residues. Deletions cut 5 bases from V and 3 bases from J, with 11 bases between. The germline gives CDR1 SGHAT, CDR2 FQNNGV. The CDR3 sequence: CASSPRALYEQYF. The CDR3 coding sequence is TGTGCCAGCAGCCCCCGGGCCCTCTACGAGCAGTACTTC.

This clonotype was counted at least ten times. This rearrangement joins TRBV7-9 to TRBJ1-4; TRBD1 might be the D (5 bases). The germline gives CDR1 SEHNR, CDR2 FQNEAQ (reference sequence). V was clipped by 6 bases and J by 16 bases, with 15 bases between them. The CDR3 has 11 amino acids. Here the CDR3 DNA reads TGTGCCAGCAGTTCCGGGGACGATTGGTTTTTT. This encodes CASSSGDDWFF.

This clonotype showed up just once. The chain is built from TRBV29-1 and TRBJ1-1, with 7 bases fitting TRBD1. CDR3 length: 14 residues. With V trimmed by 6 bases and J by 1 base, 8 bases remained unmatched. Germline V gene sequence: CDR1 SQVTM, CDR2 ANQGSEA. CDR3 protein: CSVAYRGSNTEAFF. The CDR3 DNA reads TGCAGCGTCGCTTACAGGGGCTCGAACACTGAAGCTTTCTTT.

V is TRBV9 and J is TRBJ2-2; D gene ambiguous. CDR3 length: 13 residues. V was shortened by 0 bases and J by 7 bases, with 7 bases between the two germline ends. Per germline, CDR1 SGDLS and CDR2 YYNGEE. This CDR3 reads CASSVGISGELFF. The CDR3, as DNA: TGTGCCAGCAGCGTAGGGATTAGCGGGGAGCTGTTTTTT.

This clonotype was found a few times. CDR3 sequence (DNA): TGTGCCAGCAGCTTAGCCCATACCACAGGGGGCTCTGTAGGTGAAAAACTGTTTTTT. Translated: CASSLAHTTGGSVGEKLFF. V is TRBV7-9 and J is TRBJ1-4; 9 bases line up with TRBD1. The CDR3 runs 19 residues. Germline CDR1 reads SEHNR; CDR2 reads FQNEAQ (reference sequence). J lost 7 bases, V lost 0 bases, and 15 bases had no gene match.

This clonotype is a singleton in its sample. The CDR3 DNA is TGTGCCGGGGGGGACACCCGGCGGGAGACCCAGTACTTC. Protein: CAGGDTRRETQYF. V gene TRBV24-1 combines with J gene TRBJ2-5; TRBD2 might be the D (7 bases). In germline, CDR1 is KGHDR, CDR2 SFDVKD. The CDR3 is made up of 13 amino acids. V was clipped by 12 bases and J by 5 bases, with 18 bases between them.